This T cell receptor (beta chain) was obtained from a study of blood T cells in healthy people across ages. About the research overall: With template switching, about one barcoded beta molecule was captured per two T cells.

In terms of origin and age, donors were healthy Caucasian individuals from Russia aged 6 to 90. Every sample yielded at least 6.5 million isolated PBMCs. V was pared by 4 bases and J by 13 bases, with 23 bases between. Germline CDR1 MNHEY, CDR2 SMNVEV (reference sequence). This CDR3 region has 15 residues. A second PCR, run for roughly 7 to 11 cycles, used a sample-barcoded 5' primer plus a J-beta primer mix. TCRdb used MiXCR to reprocess the 5' RACE reads, holding one entry per CDR3 protein. The data show 800,000 or so distinct CDR3 sequences, 46% seen once. The sequencing input was blood. V and J are TRBV27 and TRBJ2-4; D might be TRBD2 (6 bases). The TCR was taken from an elderly man in good health. The CDR3 DNA follows: TGTGCCAGCAGTTCAAATCGGGACTTCGGCGGGGAGCAGTACTTC. It encodes CASSSNRDFGGEQYF.